The 6 T cell receptor beta chains in this list originate from one sample, sequenced in a study of identical twins. Using its own MiXCR run on the 5' RACE reads, TCRdb lists one record per CDR3 protein. This table holds roughly 630,000 distinct CDR3 sequences, about 7% found once. These data were likewise used in another study, on yellow fever vaccine responses in identical twins.

The sample was PBMCs. The receptors here all came from a woman aged 18-29 years in good health.

This clonotype was observed at least ten times. The V gene is TRBV5-1, the J gene TRBJ2-2; the D is unclear. Looked up from germline, CDR1 is SGHRS and CDR2 is YFSETQ. The V end lost 1 base, the J end lost 10 bases, and 17 bases lay between the germline ends. The CDR3 runs to 15 residues. CDR3 bases: TGCGCCAGCAGCTTGCCCCGGCCGTCGCTGACGGAGCTGTTTTTT. This codes for CASSLPRPSLTELFF.

This clonotype was detected only a few times. The rearrangement uses TRBV28 and TRBJ1-1, with TRBD1 matching 8 bases. The CDR3 is 14 amino acids. Trimming took 6 bases from V and 1 from J; bases not matched to a gene: 4. Germline CDR1 is MDHEN and CDR2 is SYDVKM. The CDR3 DNA is TGTGCCAGCAGGCCCGGGACAGGGAACACTGAAGCTTTCTTT. Amino acids: CASRPGTGNTEAFF.

The rearrangement uses TRBV6-1 and TRBJ2-3, with a tentative D call TRBD1 (5 bases). The CDR3 is 10 amino acids. The V gene lost 2 bases and the J gene lost 11 bases, with 5 bases spanning the gap. CDR1 and CDR2 from the germline V gene are MNHNS and SASEGT. The CDR3 here is CASSERGQYF. CDR3 nucleotide sequence: TGTGCCAGCAGTGAAAGGGGGCAGTATTTT.

This clonotype was recorded many times. The chain is built from TRBV28 and TRBJ2-1; perhaps TRBD1 as D (8 bases). Germline-derived CDR1 and CDR2 are MDHEN and SYDVKM. The CDR3 is made up of 16 amino acids. Trimming shortened V by 7 bases and J by 8 bases, and 24 bases separated the two germline ends. The DNA for the CDR3 is TGTGCCAGCAACGAAGTTGGAAGAACAGGGGGGGATGAGCAGTTCTTC. Its translation: CASNEVGRTGGDEQFF.

This clonotype was seen a handful of times. This chain connects TRBV5-1 to TRBJ2-3; TRBD2 agrees at 8 bases. CDR1 and CDR2 from the germline V gene are SGHRS and YFSETQ. Germline trimming cut 1 base from V and 0 bases from J; bases unmatched to any gene: 10. The CDR3 is made up of 18 amino acids. The chain's CDR3 is CASSLYRGGDTSTDTQYF. CDR3 DNA sequence: TGCGCCAGCAGCTTGTATCGGGGGGGAGATACTAGCACAGATACGCAGTATTTT.

This chain joins TRBV4-1 and TRBJ1-5; D not certain. V shed 1 base and J shed 6 bases, with 13 bases lying between them. The CDR3 extends over 15 amino acids. The germline CDR1 and CDR2 sequences are MGHRA and YSYEKL. The CDR3 DNA reads as TGCGCCAGCAGCCAAGGAGAAGCAACGGGTCAGCCCCAGCATTTT. Its protein is CASSQGEATGQPQHF.